This TCR beta chain was recorded in a study of blood T cell repertoires in COVID-19. Data came from immunoSEQ multiplex PCR; TCRdb stores just in-frame clones and leaves some out. The sample holds approximately 300,000 clones, 87% seen once. Self-reported history from a screening survey and questionnaire set each donor's cohort. The recovered donors of Cohort 3 showed two negative PCRs, clearance, or symptom resolution. The V end lost 4 bases, the J end lost 6 bases, and 15 bases lay between the germline ends. This CDR3 has 14 amino acids. The germline V gene encodes CDR1 LNHDA and CDR2 SQIVND (reference sequence).

This TCR was sampled from a woman in her thirties who had recovered from COVID-19. This chain connects TRBV19 to TRBJ2-5, with TRBD1 as a possible D gene (6 bases). Sequenced: PBMCs or T cells enriched from blood (not recorded which). The CDR3: CASSTGQTRQTQYF. CDR3 DNA: TGTGCCAGTAGTACCGGACAGACCAGGCAGACCCAGTACTTC.